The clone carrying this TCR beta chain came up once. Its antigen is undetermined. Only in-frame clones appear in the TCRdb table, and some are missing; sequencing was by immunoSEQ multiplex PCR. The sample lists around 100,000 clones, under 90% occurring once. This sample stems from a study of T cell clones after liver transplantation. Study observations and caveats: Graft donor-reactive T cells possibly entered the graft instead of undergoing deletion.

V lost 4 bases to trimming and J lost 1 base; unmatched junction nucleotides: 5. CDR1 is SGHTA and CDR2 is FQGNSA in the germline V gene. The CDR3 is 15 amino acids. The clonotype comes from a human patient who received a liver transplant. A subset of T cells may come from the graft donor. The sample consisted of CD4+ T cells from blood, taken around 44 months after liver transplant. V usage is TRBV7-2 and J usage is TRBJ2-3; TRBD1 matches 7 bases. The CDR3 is CASSSDRAGTDTQYF. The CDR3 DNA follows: TGTGCCAGCAGCTCTGACAGGGCAGGCACAGATACGCAGTATTTT.